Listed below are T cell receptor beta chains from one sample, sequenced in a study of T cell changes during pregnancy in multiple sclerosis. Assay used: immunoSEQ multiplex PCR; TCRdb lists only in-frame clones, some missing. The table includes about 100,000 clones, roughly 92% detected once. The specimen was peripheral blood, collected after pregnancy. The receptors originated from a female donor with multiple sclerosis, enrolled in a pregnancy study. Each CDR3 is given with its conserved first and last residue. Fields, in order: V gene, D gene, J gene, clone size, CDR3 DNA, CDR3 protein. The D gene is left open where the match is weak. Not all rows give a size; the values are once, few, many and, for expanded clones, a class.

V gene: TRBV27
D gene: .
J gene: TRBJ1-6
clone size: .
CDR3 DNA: TGTGCCAGCAGCTCTGACACCCCCTTTACGTCACCCCTCCACTTT
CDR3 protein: CASSSDTPFTSPLHF

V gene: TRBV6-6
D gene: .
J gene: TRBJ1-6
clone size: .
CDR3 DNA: TGTGCCAGTATAGGACAGCAGCCTTCACCCCTCCACTTT
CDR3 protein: CASIGQQPSPLHF

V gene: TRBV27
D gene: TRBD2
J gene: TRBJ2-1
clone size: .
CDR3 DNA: TGTGCCAGCAGCGCCACCCTAGCGGGGGAGGCTTCGGATGAGCAGTTCTTC
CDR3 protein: CASSATLAGEASDEQFF

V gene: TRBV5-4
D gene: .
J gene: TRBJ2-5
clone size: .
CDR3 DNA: TGTGCCAGCAGCTTCTCAAATATAGGGGCGGAGACCCAGTACTTC
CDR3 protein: CASSFSNIGAETQYF

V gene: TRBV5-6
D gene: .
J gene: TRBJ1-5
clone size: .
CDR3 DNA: TGTGCCAGCAGCTTGGGACAGGCAAGTAATCAGCCCCAGCATTTT
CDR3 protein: CASSLGQASNQPQHF

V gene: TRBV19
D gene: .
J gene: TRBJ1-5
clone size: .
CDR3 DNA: TGTGCCAGTAGTATGAGGGTGTCAGAACAGCCCCAGCATTTT
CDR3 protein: CASSMRVSEQPQHF

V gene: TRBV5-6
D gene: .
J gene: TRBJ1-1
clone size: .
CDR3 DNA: TGTGCCAGCAGCGTAGAGACTTGGACAGTAGAAGCTTTCTTT
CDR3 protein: CASSVETWTVEAFF

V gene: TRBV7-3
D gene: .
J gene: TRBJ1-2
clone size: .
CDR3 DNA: TGTGCCAGCAGCTTATCGGCCAGGTCCCCCGGCTACACCTTC
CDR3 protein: CASSLSARSPGYTF

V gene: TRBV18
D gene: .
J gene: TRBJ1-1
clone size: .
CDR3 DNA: TGTGCCAGCTCACCGACAGTGGCCCAGGTCGAAGCTTTCTTT
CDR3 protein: CASSPTVAQVEAFF

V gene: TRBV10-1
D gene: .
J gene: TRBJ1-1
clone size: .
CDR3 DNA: TGCGCCAGCAGTGAGAGTTCCACAGGAAACACTGAAGCTTTCTTT
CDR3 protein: CASSESSTGNTEAFF

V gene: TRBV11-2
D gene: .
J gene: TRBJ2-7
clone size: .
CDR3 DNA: TGTGCCAGCAGCTTAACAGGAACCTACGAGCAGTACTTC
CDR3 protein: CASSLTGTYEQYF

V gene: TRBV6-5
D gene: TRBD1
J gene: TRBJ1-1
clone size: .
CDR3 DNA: TGTGCCAGCAGTGTGACAGGGCTTGAAGCTTTCTTT
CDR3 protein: CASSVTGLEAFF

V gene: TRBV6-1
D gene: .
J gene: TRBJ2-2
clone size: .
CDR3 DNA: TGTGCCCTTCAGGTTGGGGAGCTGTTTTTT
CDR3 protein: CALQVGELFF

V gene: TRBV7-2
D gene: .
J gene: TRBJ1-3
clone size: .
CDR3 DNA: TGTGCCAGCAGCGGTCGACAGTATTCTGGAAACACCATATATTTT
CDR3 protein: CASSGRQYSGNTIYF

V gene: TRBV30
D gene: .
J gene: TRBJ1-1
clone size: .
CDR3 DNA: TGTGCCTGGAGTGTACCGGGAGAGAACACTGAAGCTTTCTTT
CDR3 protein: CAWSVPGENTEAFF

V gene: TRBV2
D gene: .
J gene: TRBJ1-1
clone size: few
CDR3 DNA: TGTGCCAGCAGTGAGAGGCGCACTGAAGCTTTCTTT
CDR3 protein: CASSERRTEAFF

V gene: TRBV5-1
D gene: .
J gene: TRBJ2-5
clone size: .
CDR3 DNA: TGCGCCAGCAGCCTCGGGGGGCCGCAAGAGACCCAGTACTTC
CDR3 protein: CASSLGGPQETQYF

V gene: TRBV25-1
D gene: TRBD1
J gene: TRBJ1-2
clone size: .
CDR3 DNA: TGTGCCAGCAGTGAATATGTGACAGGGGGATATGGCTACACCTTC
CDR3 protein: CASSEYVTGGYGYTF

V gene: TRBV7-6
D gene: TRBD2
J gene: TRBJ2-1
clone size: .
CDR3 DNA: TGTGCCAGCAGTGAAAGCGGGGGGGCCGTGAATGAGCAGTTCTTC
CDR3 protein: CASSESGGAVNEQFF

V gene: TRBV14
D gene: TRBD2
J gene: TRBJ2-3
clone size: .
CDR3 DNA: TGTGCCAGCAGCCAATGGAAGCGGGGGGCCGGGGATACGCAGTATTTT
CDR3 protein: CASSQWKRGAGDTQYF

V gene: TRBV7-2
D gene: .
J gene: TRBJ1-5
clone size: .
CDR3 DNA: TGTGCCAGCAGCTTCCTCTATAGCAATCAGCCCCAGCATTTT
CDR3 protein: CASSFLYSNQPQHF

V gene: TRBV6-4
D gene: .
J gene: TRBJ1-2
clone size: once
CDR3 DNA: TGTGCCAGCAGTACCGCCGAACGGGGAACCTACTACACCTTC
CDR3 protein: CASSTAERGTYYTF

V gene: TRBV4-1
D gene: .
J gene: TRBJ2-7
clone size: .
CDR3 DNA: TGCGCCAGCAGCCAAGGAGGAGCCGAGGCCACCTACGAGCAGTACTTC
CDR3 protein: CASSQGGAEATYEQYF

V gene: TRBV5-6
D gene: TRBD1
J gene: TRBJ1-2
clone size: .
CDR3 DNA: TGTGCCAGCAGCCCCGGGACAGACATTTATGGCTACACCTTC
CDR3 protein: CASSPGTDIYGYTF

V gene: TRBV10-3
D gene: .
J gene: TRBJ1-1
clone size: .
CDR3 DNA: TGTGCCATCAGTGAGGCCGACAGGCCGTCGGTCGGAGCTTTCTTT
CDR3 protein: CAISEADRPSVGAFF

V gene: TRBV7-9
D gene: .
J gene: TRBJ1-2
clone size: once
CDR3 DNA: TGTGCCAGCAGCTTTCCGGAGGTTCGTGGCTACACCTTC
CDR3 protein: CASSFPEVRGYTF